One sample yielded the 23 T cell receptor beta chains listed below, sequenced in a study of T-cell reconstitution after alpha-beta-depleted transplantation in children. Unique molecular identifiers tagged the TCRbeta library. Each CDR3 protein is one row after TCRdb ran MiXCR on the PCR reads. The sample has roughly 200,000 distinct CDR3 sequences, around 8.4% seen once. The sequencing here drew on PBMCs, mostly from graft donor cells, taken 360 days after TCRalphabeta/CD19-depleted stem cell transplant. Receptor source: a male patient under 10 years old who had a stem cell transplant for acute myeloid leukemia, so the T cells may come from the graft donor.

In its sample, this clonotype was seen a few times. The chain is built from TRBV12-3 or TRBV12-4 and TRBJ1-5, with TRBD1 identical over 7 bases. The CDR3 covers 12 residues. With 4 bases clipped from V and 9 bases from J, the junction kept 3 bases outside the gene matches. The CDR3 DNA is TGTGCCAGCAGTTCAGGGGGAGGGCCCCAGCATTTT. This sequence encodes CASSSGGGPQHF.

This clonotype has just a few counts. V gene TRBV27 combines with J gene TRBJ2-1; unclear D gene. V gave up 5 bases and J gave up 10 bases, with 12 bases separating them. Germline lookup yields CDR1 MNHEY and CDR2 SMNVEV (reference sequence). The CDR3 has 12 residues. The CDR3 nucleotides are TGTGCCAGCAGTCTCAGAGGCGGAGAGCAGTTCTTC. It specifies CASSLRGGEQFF.

The chain combines TRBV9 with TRBJ2-3; no definite D call. The CDR3 is 14 amino acids. V dropped 0 bases and J dropped 0 bases, with 5 bases sitting between them. Germline assignment: CDR1 SGDLS and CDR2 YYNGEE. CDR3 coding DNA: TGTGCCAGCAGCGTAGACGTCAGCACAGATACGCAGTATTTT. It is translated as CASSVDVSTDTQYF.

This CDR3 reads CASSPPNGGYQETQYF. The CDR3 region has the DNA TGTGCCAGCAGCCCTCCGAACGGGGGCTACCAAGAGACCCAGTACTTC. This chain uses TRBV3-1 with TRBJ2-5; D could derive from TRBD1 or TRBD2 (6 bases each). The V and J ends lost 4 bases and 0 bases respectively, with 15 bases between them. Germline-derived CDR1 and CDR2 are LGHDT and YNNKEL (reference sequence). This CDR3 contains 16 residues.

The rearrangement uses TRBV20-1 and TRBJ1-5; D perhaps matches TRBD1 (5 bases). This CDR3 comprises 13 residues. Germline lookup yields CDR1 DFQATT and CDR2 SNEGSKA (reference sequence). V was pared by 3 bases and J by 10 bases, with 16 bases between. CDR3 sequence reads: CSASRTYFDPQHF. The CDR3 DNA reads as TGCAGTGCTAGCAGGACATATTTCGACCCCCAGCATTTT.

This clonotype has only a few counts. This chain links TRBV5-1 with TRBJ2-5; the D gene is possibly TRBD1 (5 bases). The ends were cut back, 2 bases at V and 3 bases at J, with 11 bases in the middle. The CDR3 has 14 residues. The germline CDR1 and CDR2 sequences are SGHRS and YFSETQ. CDR3 in DNA: TGCGCCAGCAGCTTCAGGGCCAGCGAAGAGACCCAGTACTTC. Protein: CASSFRASEETQYF.

The sample holds many counts of this clonotype. The chain carries TRBV25-1 and TRBJ2-5; no clear D gene. The CDR3 length is 13 residues. The ends were cut back, 4 bases at V and 0 bases at J, with 6 bases in the middle. The germline gives CDR1 MGHDK, CDR2 SYGVNS. The CDR3 region is CASSVQNQETQYF. CDR3 nucleotides: TGTGCCAGCAGTGTGCAGAACCAAGAGACCCAGTACTTC.

Ten or more counts support this clonotype. The chain carries TRBV5-1 and TRBJ1-1; unclear D gene. CDR3 length equals 12 residues. Germline values: CDR1 SGHRS, CDR2 YFSETQ. V was cut by 4 bases and J by 2 bases, with 6 bases left in between. This CDR3 reads CASSLKNTEAFF. The CDR3 coding sequence is TGCGCCAGCAGCCTAAAAAACACTGAAGCTTTCTTT.

This clonotype was seen repeatedly, ten times or more. The chain couples TRBV10-2 to TRBJ2-2; TRBD2 is a possible D gene (5 bases). Trimming cost V 10 bases and J 3 bases, with 15 bases left between them. The V gene's germline CDR1 is WSHSY and CDR2 SAAADI. The CDR3 extends over 14 amino acids. The CDR3 region is CANPSGSYTGELFF. DNA for the CDR3: TGCGCCAACCCCTCGGGGTCTTACACCGGGGAGCTGTTTTTT.

This clonotype was seen a handful of times. V and J are TRBV20-1 and TRBJ2-1, with 7 nucleotides matching TRBD2. The germline V gene has CDR1 DFQATT and CDR2 SNEGSKA (reference sequence). The ends lost 3 bases at V and 5 bases at J; junction bases unmatched: 13. CDR3 length: 16 amino acids. CDR3 region: CSARQIGGRNNNEQFF. The CDR3 DNA reads as TGCAGTGCTAGGCAGATAGGCGGGAGAAACAACAATGAGCAGTTCTTC.

This clonotype has at least ten counts. This chain connects TRBV5-1 to TRBJ2-2; 12 positions match TRBD2. The CDR3 totals 19 residues. CDR1 SGHRS and CDR2 YFSETQ come from the germline V gene. V dropped 0 bases and J dropped 1; count of bases not matched to a gene: 7. The CDR3 DNA reads TGCGCCAGCAGCTTGGCCGTGACTAGCGGGAGTCGGAACACCGGGGAGCTGTTTTTT. Translating it yields CASSLAVTSGSRNTGELFF.

This clonotype came up many times. The chain carries TRBV6-2 or TRBV6-3 and TRBJ2-7; TRBD1 matches 7 bases. The CDR3 runs 14 residues. V shed 6 bases, J shed 1 base, and the junction held 6 bases outside the gene matches. Germline V gives CDR1 MNHEY, CDR2 SVGEGT. In DNA form, the CDR3 reads TGTGCCAGCAGGGAGAGACAGGGATCCTACGAGCAGTACTTC. Encoded protein: CASRERQGSYEQYF.

This clonotype turned up a few times. V and J are TRBV3-1 and TRBJ1-4; D is ambiguous. CDR1 LGHDT and CDR2 YNNKEL come from the germline V gene (reference sequence). This CDR3 comprises 11 residues. The V end was cut by 3 bases, the J end by 8 bases, with 4 bases between. The CDR3 reads CASSQTEKLFF. In DNA, the CDR3 is TGTGCCAGCAGCCAGACCGAAAAACTGTTTTTT.

Ten or more counts support this clonotype. This chain connects TRBV29-1 to TRBJ1-3; 8 nucleotides agree with TRBD1. Germline loops: CDR1 SQVTM, CDR2 ANQGSEA. Trimming took 4 bases from V and 4 from J; bases not matched to a gene: 3. This CDR3 spans 13 amino acids. CDR3 DNA: TGCAGCGTTGCAGGGGGCGTCGGAAACACCATATATTTT. It codes for CSVAGGVGNTIYF.

The CDR3 DNA reads TGCGCCAGCAGCTCGGCGGCGGGAGGTAGCTACAATGAGCAGTTCTTC. As protein: CASSSAAGGSYNEQFF. V is TRBV5-1 and J is TRBJ2-1; 8 bases are shared with TRBD2. Trimming took 3 bases from V and 3 from J; bases not matched to a gene: 8. The germline CDR1 and CDR2 sequences are SGHRS and YFSETQ. CDR3 length equals 16 residues.

This clonotype was counted many times. This CDR3 is CATSTENGDNEQFF. The CDR3 bases are TGTGCCACCAGCACAGAAAATGGGGACAATGAGCAGTTCTTC. The J gene is TRBJ2-1, the V gene TRBV15; D gene uncertain. Trimming pared 4 bases from V and 5 bases from J, leaving 12 bases between. The CDR3 extends over 14 amino acids. The germline gives CDR1 LNHNV, CDR2 YYDKDF (reference sequence).

This clonotype was observed a few times. The V call is TRBV20-1, the J call TRBJ2-7, with D perhaps being TRBD1 or TRBD2 (5 bases each). The germline V gene has CDR1 DFQATT and CDR2 SNEGSKA (reference sequence). Trimming took off 3 bases at V and 2 bases at J, with 17 bases between the two ends. The CDR3 is 15 residues long. CDR3 residues: CSASRDVLLPYEQYF. Here the CDR3 DNA reads TGCAGTGCTAGCAGGGACGTTTTGTTACCCTACGAGCAGTACTTC.

This clonotype was picked up many times. The rearrangement uses TRBV5-6 and TRBJ2-5; the D gene is possibly TRBD2 (6 bases). The V gene lost 0 bases and the J gene lost 5 bases, with 17 bases spanning the gap. The length of the CDR3 is 16 residues. Germline CDR1 reads SGHDT; CDR2 reads YYEEEE. The CDR3 region is CASSLENQGLGETQYF. Here the CDR3 DNA reads TGTGCCAGCAGCTTGGAGAATCAGGGACTGGGGGAGACCCAGTACTTC.

Of note for this clonotype: The conserved final phenylalanine or tryptophan is absent from the CDR3, which likely points to a read error. The chain couples TRBV12-3 or TRBV12-4 to TRBJ1-2; no clear D. CDR3 length: 10 amino acids. Between the trimmed V and J ends, which lost 8 bases and 7 bases, there was a span of 8 bases. The DNA for the CDR3 is TGTGCCAGCGTATCAGGTGGCTACACCTGC. This sequence encodes CASVSGGYTC.

Many counts were recorded for this clonotype. This chain uses TRBV4-2 with TRBJ2-3; no clear D. Germline CDR1 and CDR2: LGHNA and YNFKEQ. The length of the CDR3 is 14 residues. The V end was cut by 1 base, the J end by 3 bases, with 8 bases between. For the CDR3, the DNA is TGTGCCAGCAGCCAAGGACGCGAAACAGATACGCAGTATTTT. Translating gives CASSQGRETDTQYF.

Regarding this clonotype: A much larger clone differs by one base, so this may be a read error. The rearrangement joins TRBV4-2 to TRBJ2-3, with D unclear. CDR3 size: 13 residues. Germline CDR1 is LGHNA and CDR2 is YNFKEQ. CDR3 DNA sequence: TGTGCCAGCAGCAAAATAGGCCCGGATACGCTGTATTTT. Translating it yields CASSKIGPDTLYF.

This clonotype showed up just a few times. The V gene is TRBV5-1, the J gene TRBJ2-7, with D unclear. The V gene's germline CDR1 is SGHRS and CDR2 YFSETQ. CDR3 length: 13 residues. V lost 4 bases, J lost 4 bases, and 12 bases lay in between. The CDR3 coding sequence is TGCGCCAGCAGCAATCGGGTGGGATACGAGCAGTACTTC. Translation: CASSNRVGYEQYF.

This clonotype was counted at least ten times. The chain joins TRBV5-1 to TRBJ1-5; perhaps TRBD1 as D (5 bases). In germline, CDR1 is SGHRS, CDR2 YFSETQ. This CDR3 comprises 15 residues. Trimming took off 0 bases at V and 5 bases at J, with 12 bases between the two ends. The CDR3 bases are TGCGCCAGCAGCTTGGTGGGGGGGTATGATCAGCCCCAGCATTTT. This gives the protein CASSLVGGYDQPQHF.